Detailed here is one TCR beta chain. Its antigen is currently unknown. The data stem from a study of cytomegalovirus exposure and HLA in healthy donors. Study-wide context: An analysis done earlier identified about 120 million unique TCR beta sequences from about 179 million T cells. Study observations and caveats: Later analysis suggested most CMV-associated TCR beta chains were HLA-restricted. TCR beta V segments were, for the most part, productive about 87% or about 30% of the time in an earlier analysis. A later analysis revealed that TCR association rates differed between HLA loci, peaking at DRB1 and bottoming out at HLA-C.

The CDR3 runs to 17 residues. The V and J ends lost 0 bases and 0 bases, in that order; junction bases with no gene match: 8. Looked up from germline, CDR1 is SGDLS and CDR2 is YYNGEE. Both 60 Vbeta primers and 13 Jbeta primers went into the PCR. Sequencing used immunoSEQ multiplex PCR; TCRdb keeps in-frame clones, though not all of them. This table has 110,000 to 150,000 clones, around four fifths appearing once. Sequenced material: PBMCs. The receptor comes from a male donor in good health and CMV-seronegative. The chain has TRBV9 and TRBJ2-7; 8 bases match TRBD2. The CDR3 reads CASSVGASGQSSYEQYF. Here the CDR3 DNA reads TGTGCCAGCAGCGTAGGGGCTAGCGGGCAGAGCTCCTACGAGCAGTACTTC.